Included here is one TCR beta chain sequence, with context. Antigen: not known. The study drew its donors from healthy HIV-negative adults without recent acute infections or vaccinations. Germline assignment: CDR1 SGHDT and CDR2 YYEEEE. The CDR3 totals 14 residues. J gave up 7 bases and V 3 bases, and 7 bases lay outside the gene matches. This sample was included in a study of shared clonotypes between healthy human individuals. Turning to the study itself: CD4 naive cells filled three plates per donor, CD4 memory three, CD8 naive two and CD8 memory one. General observations from the study: The sharing of about 5% of naive CD4 clonotypes was seen across a handful of donors.

The method was immunoSEQ multiplex PCR; TCRdb's version includes in-frame clones alone and lacks a portion of them. The profile covers more than 500,000 clones, with 95% to 96% appearing a single time and 0.055% to 0.075% taken by the ten largest. Sequencing was performed on naive CD4+ T cells sorted from blood. Specified subset: CD45RA+ positively selected. This receptor was taken from a woman in her twenties or thirties in good health. The chain links TRBV5-6 to TRBJ2-4; 7 nucleotides agree with TRBD2. The CDR3 sequence is CASSSSGEGNIQYF. CDR3 nucleotide sequence: TGTGCCAGCAGCTCGTCGGGGGAGGGGAACATTCAGTACTTC.